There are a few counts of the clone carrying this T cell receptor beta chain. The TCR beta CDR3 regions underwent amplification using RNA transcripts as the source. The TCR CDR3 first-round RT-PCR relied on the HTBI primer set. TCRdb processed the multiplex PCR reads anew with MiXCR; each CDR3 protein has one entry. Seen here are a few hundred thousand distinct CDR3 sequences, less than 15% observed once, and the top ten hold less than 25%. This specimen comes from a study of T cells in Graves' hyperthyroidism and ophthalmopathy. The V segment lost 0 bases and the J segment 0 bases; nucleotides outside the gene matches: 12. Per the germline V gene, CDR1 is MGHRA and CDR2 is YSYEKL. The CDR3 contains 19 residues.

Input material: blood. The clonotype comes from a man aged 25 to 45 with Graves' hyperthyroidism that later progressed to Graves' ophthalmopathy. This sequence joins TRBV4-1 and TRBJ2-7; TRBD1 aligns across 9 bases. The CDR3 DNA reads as TGCGCCAGCAGCCAAGATCGGATTACAGGGGGCTCAATCTCCTACGAGCAGTACTTC. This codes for CASSQDRITGGSISYEQYF.